One sample yielded the 14 T cell receptor beta chains listed below, sequenced in a study of Graves' ophthalmopathy and Graves' hyperthyroidism (dated by TCRdb to the late 2010s). TCRdb lists the instrument as Illumina HiSeq 2000. For repertoire sequencing, the TCR beta CDR3 regions were amplified from RNA transcripts. The first round of RT-PCR was done with HTBI primers and the Qiagen OneStep RT-PCR kit, and was followed by a second round of multiplex PCR, then size selection and purification. The public reads were run again by TCRdb, first through fastp at Q25 and then through MiXCR, and only productive beta chains were kept. Rows merge per CDR3 protein into single entries with the most common DNA and genes. The sample includes over a million distinct CDR3 sequences, with 35% to 45% observed a single time. The ten largest make up more than 9.5% of the sample. Sequences were obtained from peripheral blood or thyroid tissue (not recorded which). The receptors here all came from an adult man with Graves' hyperthyroidism.

This clonotype was seen ten or more times. The chain has TRBV10-3 and TRBJ2-2; D gene ambiguous. The V gene's germline CDR1 is ENHRY and CDR2 SYGVKD. This CDR3 contains 12 residues. V lost 9 bases and J 3 bases, leaving 8 bases between the germline ends. In DNA form, the CDR3 reads TGTGCCATGTCCAAGGACACCGGGGAGCTGTTTTTT. Its protein is CAMSKDTGELFF.

The chain has TRBV6-6 and TRBJ2-2, with D possibly matching TRBD2 (5 bases). Trimming took off 10 bases at V and 7 bases at J, with 13 bases between the two ends. Germline V CDR1 and CDR2: MNHNY, SVGAGI (reference sequence). The CDR3 has 12 amino acids. In DNA form, the CDR3 reads TGTGCCACCGCGGACTGGTACGGGGAGCTGTTTTTT. Amino acid sequence: CATADWYGELFF.

This clonotype was found many times. The chain carries TRBV7-6 and TRBJ2-5; either TRBD1 or TRBD2 may fit D (6 bases each). Germline CDR1 and CDR2: SGHVS and FNYEAQ. This CDR3 region has 13 residues. The CDR3 sequence: CATGGRGQETQYF. The CDR3 DNA is TGTGCAACCGGGGGCAGGGGACAAGAGACCCAGTACTTC.

This rearrangement joins TRBV7-3 to TRBJ2-3, with TRBD1 matching over 9 bases. The CDR3 consists of 14 residues. From germline, CDR1 is SGHTA and CDR2 FQGTGA. V lost 4 bases and J lost 6; bases outside the gene matches: 5. Written as DNA, the CDR3 is TGTGCCAGCAGCTCCTCGACAGGGGGTGATACGCAGTATTTT. Translated, it gives CASSSSTGGDTQYF.

In its sample, this clonotype was seen a few times. The chain uses TRBV7-8 and TRBJ2-1; 10 nucleotides align to TRBD1. CDR1 SGHVS and CDR2 FQNEAQ come from the germline V gene. CDR3 length: 15 amino acids. V was pared by 0 bases and J by 9 bases, with 5 bases of the junction left unmatched. CDR3 sequence: CASSLAGTGVGEQFF. The DNA of the CDR3 is TGTGCCAGCAGCTTAGCCGGGACAGGGGTCGGTGAGCAGTTCTTC.

The rearrangement links TRBV12-3 or TRBV12-4 to TRBJ2-2, with D possibly being TRBD2 (7 bases). Trimming shortened V by 8 bases and J by 7 bases, and 17 bases separated the two germline ends. The CDR3 runs to 14 residues. In nucleotides, the CDR3 is TGTGCCAGCGGGGGGGGGCACCGTAGCGGGGAGCTGTTTTTT. Its protein product is CASGGGHRSGELFF.

This clonotype was detected only a few times. The gene calls are TRBV9 and TRBJ2-7; 11 nucleotides agree with TRBD2. V gave up 5 bases and J gave up 2 bases; unmatched junction bases: 6. In germline, CDR1 is SGDLS, CDR2 YYNGEE. The CDR3 length is 15 residues. The CDR3, as DNA: TGTGCCAGCAGGCCGACTAGCGGGACCCCCTACGAGCAGTACTTC. Translated, it gives CASRPTSGTPYEQYF. The whole variable domain, filled in from reference TRBV9 and TRBJ2-7, reads DSGVTQTPKHLITATGQRVTLRCSPRSGDLSVYWYQQSLDQGLQFLIQYYNGEERAKGNILERFSAQQFPDLHSELNLSSLELGDSALYFCASRPTSGTPYEQYFGPGTRLTVT.

At least ten counts were recorded for this clonotype. V and J are TRBV20-1 and TRBJ2-2; 8 bases line up with TRBD1. The CDR3 contains 15 residues. Germline V gives CDR1 DFQATT, CDR2 SNEGSKA (reference sequence). V gave up 1 base and J gave up 3 bases; unmatched junction bases: 4. The CDR3 DNA follows: TGCAGTGCTAGAGTGGCACAGGGGGACACCGGGGAGCTGTTTTTT. Amino acids: CSARVAQGDTGELFF.

This clonotype was seen only a few times. The J gene is TRBJ2-7, the V gene TRBV19; no firm D call. The germline CDR1 and CDR2 sequences are LNHDA and SQIVND (reference sequence). V was trimmed by 3 bases and J by 6 bases, leaving 21 bases between them. This CDR3 contains 16 residues. CDR3 residues: CASSIDVGGTYTEQYF. As DNA, the CDR3 is TGTGCCAGTAGTATTGATGTTGGCGGAACATACACCGAGCAGTACTTC.

This clonotype was seen ten or more times. V is TRBV24-1 and J is TRBJ1-6; D not certain. CDR3 length: 14 residues. The V gene lost 4 bases and the J gene lost 7 bases, with 10 bases spanning the gap. Germline lookup yields CDR1 KGHDR and CDR2 SFDVKD. CDR3 sequence reads: CATSESDLNSPLHF. In DNA, the CDR3 is TGTGCCACCAGTGAATCGGACCTCAATTCACCCCTCCACTTT.

This clonotype was detected many times. The DNA for the CDR3 is TGTGCCAGCAGCCCCCGACTAGCGGGAAATACCGGGGAGCTGTTTTTT. It encodes CASSPRLAGNTGELFF. J is TRBJ2-2 and V is TRBV7-7; 11 positions match TRBD2. Germline assignment: CDR1 SSHAT and CDR2 FNYEAQ (reference sequence). This CDR3 has 16 residues. The trim removed 5 bases at V and 5 bases at J, leaving 7 bases unmatched.

This clonotype was detected only a few times. Since a much larger clone is just one base distant, this may be a read error. J is TRBJ2-2 and V is TRBV24-1; 9 nucleotides align to TRBD2. There are 17 residues in the CDR3. CDR1 and CDR2 from the germline V gene are KGHDR and SFDVKD. CDR3 region: CAASAELAGTNTGELFF. DNA for the CDR3: TGTGCCGCCAGTGCTGAACTAGCGGGTACGAACACCGGGGAGCTGTTTTTT.

This clonotype was seen ten or more times. The chain uses TRBV20-1 and TRBJ1-1, with D uncertain. Trimming shortened V by 3 bases and J by 3 bases, and 8 bases separated the two germline ends. From germline, CDR1 is DFQATT and CDR2 SNEGSKA (reference sequence). There are 12 residues in the CDR3. The CDR3 DNA sequence: TGCAGTGCTAGGCGGTTTGACACTGAAGCTTTCTTT. It translates to CSARRFDTEAFF.

The CDR3 nucleotides read TGCGCCAGCAGTGAGCCAGGGGGAGAGACCCAGTACTTC. This translates into CASSEPGGETQYF. This sequence joins TRBV10-2 and TRBJ2-5, with 7 bases matching TRBD1. This CDR3 spans 13 amino acids. V was pared by 2 bases and J by 4 bases, with 1 base of the junction left unmatched. The germline CDR1 and CDR2 sequences are WSHSY and SAAADI.